This entry lists 15 T cell receptor beta chains sequenced from one sample in a study of blood T cell repertoires in COVID-19 (dated by TCRdb to 2020 to 2021). Receptor libraries were prepared by the immunoSEQ multiplex PCR assay. Entries here come from immuneACCESS through TCRdb and include only in-frame sequences with V and J called. Some clones fail to appear in such tables; in the studies checked, an unresolved V gene covers under half of the shortfall, and the cause of the remainder is unknown. The sample yields some 40,000 clones; around nine tenths were counted once. The ten largest clones take up 0.3% to 0.4% of the sample. Sequenced: peripheral blood. Receptors originate from a man in his fifties or sixties with COVID-19, enrolled during active disease.

This chain connects TRBV6-2 or TRBV6-3 to TRBJ2-7; 11 nucleotides align to TRBD2. Losses at the gene ends were 2 bases for V and 3 bases for J; bases not matched to a gene: 0. The CDR3 is 14 residues long. Per the germline V gene, CDR1 is MNHEY and CDR2 is SVGEGT. The DNA for the CDR3 is TGTGCCAGCAGTTACGGGACTAGCGGCTACGAGCAGTACTTC. Translating gives CASSYGTSGYEQYF.

The chain uses TRBV5-1 and TRBJ2-1, with 9 bases fitting TRBD2. The V and J ends lost 0 bases and 8 bases, in that order; junction bases with no gene match: 6. In germline, CDR1 is SGHRS, CDR2 YFSETQ. The CDR3 spans 15 residues. CDR3 sequence: CASSLDSGSKDEQFF. The CDR3 nucleotides are TGCGCCAGCAGCTTGGATAGCGGGAGCAAGGATGAGCAGTTCTTC.

This chain joins TRBV6-4 and TRBJ1-1; 7 nucleotides line up with TRBD1. V dropped 4 bases and J dropped 6; count of bases not matched to a gene: 8. The germline V gene has CDR1 MRHNA and CDR2 SNTAGT. This CDR3 region has 14 residues. The CDR3 loop reads CASSVDRVGAEAFF. CDR3 in DNA: TGTGCCAGCAGTGTTGACAGGGTGGGCGCTGAAGCTTTCTTT.

Here the CDR3 reads CSGREVYGYTF. The CDR3, as DNA: TGCAGTGGGAGGGAGGTTTATGGCTACACCTTC. The rearrangement links TRBV20-1 to TRBJ1-2, with D unclear. There are 11 residues in the CDR3. CDR1 DFQATT and CDR2 SNEGSKA come from the germline V gene (reference sequence). V dropped 7 bases and J dropped 5 bases, with 11 bases sitting between them.

This sequence joins TRBV4-2 and TRBJ1-4; D perhaps matches TRBD1 (5 bases). CDR1 and CDR2 from the germline V gene are LGHNA and YNFKEQ. Trimming took off 0 bases at V and 5 bases at J, with 16 bases between the two ends. The CDR3 has 17 amino acids. The CDR3 is CASSQDSLDRRNEKLFF. In nucleotides, the CDR3 is TGTGCCAGCAGCCAAGATTCCCTCGACAGAAGAAATGAAAAACTGTTTTTT.

The chain has TRBV30 and TRBJ2-3, with 7 bases matching TRBD2. Germline V gives CDR1 GTSNPN, CDR2 SVGIG (reference sequence). The CDR3 is 14 residues long. With 5 bases clipped from V and 3 bases from J, the junction kept 8 bases outside the gene matches. This CDR3 reads CAWSEAGFTDTQYF. The DNA of the CDR3 is TGTGCCTGGTCGGAAGCGGGGTTTACAGATACGCAGTATTTT.

The chain uses TRBV5-1 and TRBJ2-3; 14 bases agree with TRBD2. V lost 3 bases to trimming and J lost 5 bases; unmatched junction nucleotides: 5. The germline CDR1 and CDR2 sequences are SGHRS and YFSETQ. The CDR3 runs 16 residues. CDR3 sequence: CASSSGLAGEVDTQYF. CDR3 sequence (DNA): TGCGCCAGCAGCTCGGGACTAGCGGGAGAGGTAGATACGCAGTATTTT.

This clone was counted a single time. The rearrangement uses TRBV7-9 and TRBJ2-7, with D hard to call. The V end was cut by 3 bases, the J end by 5 bases, with 5 bases between. The CDR3 loop spans 11 amino acids. Germline values: CDR1 SEHNR, CDR2 FQNEAQ (reference sequence). The CDR3: CASSFSDEQYF. CDR3 in DNA: TGTGCCAGCAGCTTTTCAGACGAGCAGTACTTC. The full variable domain, its missing parts supplied by reference TRBV7-9 and TRBJ2-7, is DTGVSQNPRHKITKRGQNVTFRCDPISEHNRLYWYRQTLGQGPEFLTYFQNEAQLEKSRLLSDRFSAERPKGSFSTLEIQRTEQGDSAMYLCASSFSDEQYFGPGTRLTVT.

This chain uses TRBV4-2 with TRBJ2-4, with D perhaps TRBD1 (5 bases). The germline V gene has CDR1 LGHNA and CDR2 YNFKEQ. V was trimmed by 2 bases and J by 0 bases, leaving 20 bases between them. The CDR3 totals 19 residues. The CDR3 sequence is CASSQTLRGRSRAKNIQYF. DNA for the CDR3: TGTGCCAGCAGCCAAACTCTAAGGGGCCGGTCCCGAGCCAAAAACATTCAGTACTTC.

CDR3 coding DNA: TGTGCCAGCAGCTTAGACGGGGGTACTGGGTATGGCTACACCTTC. Its translation is CASSLDGGTGYGYTF. The chain joins TRBV7-2 to TRBJ1-2; possible D gene TRBD1, 5 bases. The CDR3 sequence is 15 residues long. The V end was cut by 1 base, the J end by 5 bases, with 14 bases between. CDR1 is SGHTA and CDR2 is FQGNSA in the germline V gene.

This rearrangement joins TRBV27 to TRBJ1-1; D is undetermined. V was cut by 0 bases and J by 1 base, with 9 bases left in between. Germline CDR1 MNHEY, CDR2 SMNVEV (reference sequence). The CDR3 is 15 residues long. The CDR3 nucleotides read TGTGCCAGCAGTTTATCGTTACGGGAGAACACTGAAGCTTTCTTT. Encoded protein: CASSLSLRENTEAFF.

This rearrangement joins TRBV2 to TRBJ2-1; 10 bases align to TRBD2. The J segment lost 7 bases and the V segment lost 5 bases, leaving 8 bases of the junction unmatched. Germline loops: CDR1 SNHLY, CDR2 FYNNEI. The CDR3 loop spans 15 amino acids. CDR3 region: CASSYLAGARNEQFF. The CDR3 coding sequence is TGTGCCAGCAGTTACCTAGCGGGGGCCCGGAATGAGCAGTTCTTC.

V is TRBV20-1 and J is TRBJ2-1; possible D gene TRBD2, 6 bases. Trimming stripped 3 bases from V and 8 bases from J, with 17 bases between. CDR3 length: 14 amino acids. The germline V gene has CDR1 DFQATT and CDR2 SNEGSKA (reference sequence). The CDR3 DNA reads TGCAGTGCTAGTCCGCCGGGAGCTCGTGATGAGCAGTTCTTC. Protein sequence: CSASPPGARDEQFF.

V and J are TRBV6-1 and TRBJ1-1; possible D gene TRBD1, 5 bases. Trimming removed 2 bases from V and 10 bases from J, with 11 bases in between. CDR1 is MNHNS and CDR2 is SASEGT in the germline V gene. This CDR3 region has 12 residues. The CDR3 DNA sequence: TGTGCCAGCAGTGAATCGGGGGTTGCAGCTTTCTTT. Protein product: CASSESGVAAFF.

The chain couples TRBV28 to TRBJ2-7; perhaps TRBD1 as D (5 bases). Deletions cut 3 bases from V and 4 bases from J, with 19 bases between. The CDR3 consists of 16 residues. CDR1 is MDHEN, CDR2 SYDVKM, per germline. In nucleotides, the CDR3 is TGTGCCAGCAGTTTCTCGCCTTGGCAGGGCGGTTACGAGCAGTACTTC. It yields the protein CASSFSPWQGGYEQYF.